This TCR beta chain came from a study of OX40 agonist ivuxolimab in advanced cancers. The overall study: Patients achieving partial responses numbered three: one hepatocellular carcinoma case and two cutaneous melanoma cases.

Whole-study findings and limits: CD8+ T cells averaged more expanded clones than CD4+. In the 0.1-3.0 mg/kg groups, partial responders showed among the lowest expansion. At 0.1 to 3.0 mg/kg and by week 6, clonal expansion occurred in CD4+ and CD8+ blood T cells.

A note on this clone: The antigen is unknown.

Germline CDR1 and CDR2: SGHDN and FVKESK. The CDR3 sequence is 11 residues long. Trimming left V 1 base short and J 8 bases short, with 3 bases between. Some clones are missing from TCRdb's copy, which holds only in-frame ones; the method was immunoSEQ multiplex PCR. The data contain 77,000 or so clones, 92% of them singletons. The chain combines TRBV14 with TRBJ2-1; D is ambiguous. The sequence came from an adult with an advanced solid tumor such as melanoma, head and neck, liver or kidney cancer. This material consisted of CD4+ or CD8+ T cells sorted from blood, taken in a trial of the OX40 agonist ivuxolimab. In nucleotides, the CDR3 is TGTGCCAGCAGCCAAGGACATGAGCAGTTCTTC. This translates into CASSQGHEQFF.